This T cell receptor beta chain was recorded in a study of control samples from healthy donors and cancer patients. Germline CDR1 reads SGHVS; CDR2 reads FNYEAQ. The CDR3 runs 16 residues. The V end was cut by 1 base, the J end by 0 bases, with 10 bases between. TCRdb's table, derived via immunoSEQ multiplex PCR, lists solely in-frame clones and lacks some. The data contain roughly 49,000 clones, 85% to 95% of them singletons. This clone was seen just once. Sequencing input: PBMCs. V is TRBV7-6 and J is TRBJ2-1; D ambiguous. The sequence was obtained from a man aged 30 to 39 with colorectal cancer. The CDR3 sequence: CASSLGGRSSYNEQFF. The CDR3 DNA reads as TGTGCCAGCAGCTTAGGTGGCAGGAGCTCCTACAATGAGCAGTTCTTC.